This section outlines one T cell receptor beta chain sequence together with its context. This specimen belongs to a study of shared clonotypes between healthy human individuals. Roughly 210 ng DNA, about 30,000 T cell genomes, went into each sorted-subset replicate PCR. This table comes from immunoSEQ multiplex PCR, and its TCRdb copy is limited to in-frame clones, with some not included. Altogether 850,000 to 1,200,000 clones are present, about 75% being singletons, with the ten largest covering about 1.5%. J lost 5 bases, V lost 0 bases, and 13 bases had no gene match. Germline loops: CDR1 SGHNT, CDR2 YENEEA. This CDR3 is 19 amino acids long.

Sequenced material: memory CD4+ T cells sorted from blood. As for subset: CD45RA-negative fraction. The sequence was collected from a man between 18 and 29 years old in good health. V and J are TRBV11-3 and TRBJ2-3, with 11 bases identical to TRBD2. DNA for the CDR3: TGTGCCAGCAGCTTAGACTCCCCCTCTAGCGGGGGGCCCCGAGATACGCAGTATTTT. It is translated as CASSLDSPSSGGPRDTQYF.